The 17 T cell receptor beta chains given below trace back to one sample, sequenced in a study of T cell responses to AZD1222 COVID-19 vaccine. Some clones are missing from TCRdb's copy, which holds only in-frame ones; the method was immunoSEQ multiplex PCR. The profile shows about 140,000 clones, roughly 90% of them singletons. Sequencing was performed on peripheral blood, taken on day 0 of AZD1222 vaccination. These receptor sequences come from an adult in good health.

The gene calls are TRBV3-1 (or the pseudogene TRBV3-2) and TRBJ2-2; a weak D match, TRBD1 (5 bases). The CDR3 runs 14 residues. The V end was cut by 7 bases, the J end by 2 bases, with 11 bases between. The germline CDR1 and CDR2 sequences are LGHDT and YNNKEL (reference sequence). The CDR3 here is CASKSTANTGELFF. Here the CDR3 DNA reads TGTGCCAGCAAATCGACAGCTAACACCGGGGAGCTGTTTTTT.

The genes are TRBV3-1 (or the pseudogene TRBV3-2) and TRBJ1-5, with D unresolved. Trimming removed 3 bases at V and 3 bases at J, with 9 bases between. Germline lookup yields CDR1 LGHDT and CDR2 YNNKEL (reference sequence). CDR3 length equals 14 residues. CDR3 nucleotide sequence: TGTGCCAGCAGCCAGGCACAGTTCAATCAGCCCCAGCATTTT. Translation: CASSQAQFNQPQHF.

The CDR3 sequence: CASSDIGGVGYNSPLHF. CDR3 coding DNA: TGTGCCAGCAGTGATATAGGAGGGGTCGGCTATAATTCACCCCTCCACTTT. The chain combines TRBV2 with TRBJ1-6; weak D call: TRBD1 (5 bases). Germline lookup yields CDR1 SNHLY and CDR2 FYNNEI. V was cut by 3 bases and J by 3 bases, with 15 bases left in between. The CDR3 covers 17 residues.

The rearrangement joins TRBV4-3 to TRBJ2-1, with 7 bases lining up with TRBD2. CDR3 length: 15 amino acids. Looked up from germline, CDR1 is LGHNA and CDR2 is YSLEER. V was clipped by 4 bases and J by 4 bases; unmatched bases: 7. In DNA form, the CDR3 reads TGCGCCAGCAGCCCCACTAGCGTACCATACAATGAGCAGTTCTTC. Its translation: CASSPTSVPYNEQFF.

The chain carries TRBV27 and TRBJ2-2, with 10 bases fitting TRBD1. V dropped 5 bases and J dropped 5; count of bases not matched to a gene: 8. This CDR3 spans 16 amino acids. Germline CDR1 and CDR2: MNHEY and SMNVEV (reference sequence). As DNA, the CDR3 is TGTGCCAGCAGTAAATTCGGACAGGGGGTAACCGGGGAGCTGTTTTTT. Its protein product is CASSKFGQGVTGELFF.

The gene calls are TRBV7-2 and TRBJ1-2; unclear D gene. This CDR3 has 14 amino acids. Trimming stripped 7 bases from V and 6 bases from J, with 18 bases between. Germline CDR1 SGHTA, CDR2 FQGNSA. CDR3 residues: CASTPLWGTHGYTF. The CDR3 DNA is TGTGCCAGCACCCCGTTGTGGGGAACGCATGGCTACACCTTC.

The rearrangement links TRBV6-1 to TRBJ1-3, with D hard to call. Trimming took 2 bases from V and 4 from J, leaving 9 bases between them. Per germline, CDR1 MNHNS and CDR2 SASEGT. The CDR3 covers 14 residues. CDR3 DNA: TGTGCCAGCAGTGAAAGACTGTCGGGAAACACCATATATTTT. It is translated as CASSERLSGNTIYF.

The V call is TRBV5-1, the J call TRBJ1-2; TRBD1 is a possible D gene (5 bases). The CDR3 covers 12 residues. The germline CDR1 and CDR2 sequences are SGHRS and YFSETQ. The ends were cut back, 5 bases at V and 2 bases at J, with 7 bases in the middle. The DNA for the CDR3 is TGCGCCAGCAGTGAGGGGAACTATGGCTACACCTTC. Amino acid sequence: CASSEGNYGYTF.

J is TRBJ1-1 and V is TRBV6-5; D is unclear. The length of the CDR3 is 12 residues. Germline V CDR1 and CDR2: MNHEY, SVGAGI. The V end was cut by 8 bases, the J end by 5 bases, with 12 bases between. For the CDR3, the DNA is TGTGCCAGCGGGGTCCCCCCGACTGAAGCTTTCTTT. Translated: CASGVPPTEAFF.

The chain employs TRBV7-6 and TRBJ1-5; 7 nucleotides line up with TRBD1. V trimming: 1 base; J trimming: 0 bases; junction bases outside the gene matches: 15. Per the germline V gene, CDR1 is SGHVS and CDR2 is FNYEAQ. This CDR3 contains 20 residues. The CDR3 loop reads CASSLVGPGQSTYSNQPQHF. DNA for the CDR3: TGTGCCAGCAGCTTAGTAGGACCGGGACAGTCAACTTATAGCAATCAGCCCCAGCATTTT. The variable domain in full, with the rest retrieved from reference TRBV7-6 and TRBJ1-5, is GAGVSQSPRYKVTKRGQDVALRCDPISGHVSLYWYRQALGQGPEFLTYFNYEAQQDKSGLPNDRFSAERPEGSISTLTIQRTEQRDSAMYRCASSLVGPGQSTYSNQPQHFGDGTRLSIL.

The chain is built from TRBV6-2 or TRBV6-3 and TRBJ1-5, with 9 bases aligning to TRBD1. The CDR3 extends over 15 amino acids. Trimming cost V 0 bases and J 6 bases; bases outside gene matches: 3. Germline V gene data show CDR1 as MNHEY and CDR2 as SVGEGT. CDR3 protein: CASSYSPDRGQPQHF. CDR3 DNA: TGTGCCAGCAGTTACTCCCCGGACAGGGGTCAGCCCCAGCATTTT.

The CDR3 sequence is CASRAGHLNTEAFF. The CDR3 nucleotides read TGTGCCAGTAGGGCGGGGCACCTGAACACTGAAGCTTTCTTT. The V gene is TRBV19, the J gene TRBJ1-1, with D perhaps matching TRBD1 (5 bases). Germline V CDR1 and CDR2: LNHDA, SQIVND (reference sequence). With 6 bases removed from V and 0 bases from J, the gap between germline ends came to 11 bases. This CDR3 comprises 14 residues.

The rearrangement links TRBV9 to TRBJ1-6; D perhaps matches TRBD1 (5 bases). Trimming left V 0 bases short and J 4 bases short, with 8 bases between. The CDR3 contains 15 residues. From germline, CDR1 is SGDLS and CDR2 YYNGEE. Written as DNA, the CDR3 is TGTGCCAGCAGCGTAGGTGACAGTTATAATTCACCCCTCCACTTT. Its translation: CASSVGDSYNSPLHF.

The J gene is TRBJ2-2, the V gene TRBV19; D might be TRBD2 (5 bases). Per the germline V gene, CDR1 is LNHDA and CDR2 is SQIVND (reference sequence). V was pared by 2 bases and J by 1 base, with 8 bases between. The CDR3 is 15 amino acids. The CDR3: CASSITAVNTGELFF. DNA of the CDR3: TGTGCCAGTAGTATAACAGCGGTGAACACCGGGGAGCTGTTTTTT.

This clone came up once. The gene calls are TRBV6-2 or TRBV6-3 and TRBJ1-5, with TRBD1 identical over 7 bases. V trimming: 2 bases; J trimming: 5 bases; junction bases outside the gene matches: 3. CDR1 MNHEY and CDR2 SVGEGT come from the germline V gene. The CDR3 is 14 amino acids. CDR3 sequence (DNA): TGTGCCAGCAGTTACCGGCAGGGGGATCAGCCCCAGCATTTT. Translation: CASSYRQGDQPQHF.

The chain links TRBV6-5 to TRBJ1-2; possible D gene TRBD1, 5 bases. Trimming left V 0 bases short and J 8 bases short, with 13 bases between. Germline V gene data show CDR1 as MNHEY and CDR2 as SVGAGI. This CDR3 is built from 14 residues. DNA of the CDR3: TGTGCCAGCAGTTACTCGGGGCAGGGCGGGGGCTACACCTTC. This codes for CASSYSGQGGGYTF.

The chain recombines TRBV7-9 with TRBJ1-1; TRBD1 is a possible D gene (5 bases). Trimming removed 2 bases from V and 2 bases from J, with 9 bases in between. Germline V lookup: CDR1 SEHNR, CDR2 FQNEAQ (reference sequence). The CDR3 has 14 amino acids. DNA of the CDR3: TGTGCCAGCAGCTTACTACAGGCCAACACTGAAGCTTTCTTT. Amino acid sequence: CASSLLQANTEAFF. The full variable domain, completed using reference TRBV7-9 and TRBJ1-1, is DTGVSQNPRHKITKRGQNVTFRCDPISEHNRLYWYRQTLGQGPEFLTYFQNEAQLEKSRLLSDRFSAERPKGSFSTLEIQRTEQGDSAMYLCASSLLQANTEAFFGQGTRLTVV.